This T cell receptor (beta chain) was captured by sequencing in a study of T-cell memory formation after mild COVID-19. This clonotype has a handful of counts. The antigen is not known. V lost 2 bases and J 5 bases, leaving 18 bases between the germline ends. The CDR3 runs to 17 residues. CDR1 and CDR2 from the germline V gene are SGHDN and FVKESK. Study observations and caveats: Cross-reactive memory appears to have joined, as suggested by some responding clones showing up in pre-infection memory. Contracting CD8+ clones were enriched in EMRA, CD4+ mainly in CM and EM.

TCRdb re-called the 5' RACE reads with MiXCR, one entry per CDR3 protein. The table has approximately 300,000 distinct CDR3 sequences, approximately 16% seen once. The receptor was isolated from a man in his late teens or twenties who had mild COVID-19 (a few samples of this study predate the infection). Cell type and time point are not known. This sequence joins TRBV14 and TRBJ2-2; no clear D. The source material was PBMCs or a T cell subset sorted from them (not recorded which). The CDR3 here is CASSQYGLRAPTGELFF. The CDR3 nucleotides are TGTGCCAGCAGCCAATACGGCCTCAGAGCACCGACCGGGGAGCTGTTTTTT.